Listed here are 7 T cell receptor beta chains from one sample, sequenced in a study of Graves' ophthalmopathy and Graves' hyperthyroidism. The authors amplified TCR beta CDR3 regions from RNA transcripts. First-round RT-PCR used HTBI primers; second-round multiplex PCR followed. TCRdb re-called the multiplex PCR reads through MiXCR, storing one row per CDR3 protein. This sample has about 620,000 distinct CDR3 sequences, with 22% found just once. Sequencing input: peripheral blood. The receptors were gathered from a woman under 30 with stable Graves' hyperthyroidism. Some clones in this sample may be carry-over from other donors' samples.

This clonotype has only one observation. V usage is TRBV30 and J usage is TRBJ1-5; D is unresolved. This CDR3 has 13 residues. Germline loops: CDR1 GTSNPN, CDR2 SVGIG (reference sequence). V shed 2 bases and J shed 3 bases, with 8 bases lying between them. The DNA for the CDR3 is TGTGCCTGGAGTCCCGCTTTCAATCAGCCCCAGCATTTT. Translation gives CAWSPAFNQPQHF.

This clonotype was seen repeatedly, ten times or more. Here the CDR3 reads CASSPQGNNQPQHF. CDR3 nucleotides: TGTGCCAGCAGCCCACAGGGAAACAATCAGCCCCAGCATTTT. This chain uses TRBV7-9 with TRBJ1-5; possible D gene TRBD1, 6 bases. V lost 5 bases, J lost 3 bases, and 11 bases lay in between. Germline V gene data show CDR1 as SEHNR and CDR2 as FQNEAQ (reference sequence). The CDR3 is 14 amino acids. Using reference TRBV7-9 and TRBJ1-5 for the parts outside the CDR3, the full variable domain is DTGVSQNPRHKITKRGQNVTFRCDPISEHNRLYWYRQTLGQGPEFLTYFQNEAQLEKSRLLSDRFSAERPKGSFSTLEIQRTEQGDSAMYLCASSPQGNNQPQHFGDGTRLSIL.

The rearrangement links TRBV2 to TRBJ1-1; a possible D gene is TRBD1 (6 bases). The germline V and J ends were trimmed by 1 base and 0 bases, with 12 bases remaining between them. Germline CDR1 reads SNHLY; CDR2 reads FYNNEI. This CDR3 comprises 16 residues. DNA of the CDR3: TGTGCCAGCAGTGAAGAGAGGACAGCCCTGAACACTGAAGCTTTCTTT. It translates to CASSEERTALNTEAFF.

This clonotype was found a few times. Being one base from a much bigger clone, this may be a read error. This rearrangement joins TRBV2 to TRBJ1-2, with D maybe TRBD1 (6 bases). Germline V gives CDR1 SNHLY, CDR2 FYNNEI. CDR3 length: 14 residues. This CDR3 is CASIPDSSNYGYIF. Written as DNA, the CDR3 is TGTGCCAGCATTCCGGACAGCTCTAACTATGGCTACATCTTC.

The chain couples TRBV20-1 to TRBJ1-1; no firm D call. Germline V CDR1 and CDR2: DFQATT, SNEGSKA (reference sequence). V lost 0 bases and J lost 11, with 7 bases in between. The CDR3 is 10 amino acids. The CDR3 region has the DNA TGCAGTGCTAGAGATAGTGAGGCTTTCTTT. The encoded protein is CSARDSEAFF.

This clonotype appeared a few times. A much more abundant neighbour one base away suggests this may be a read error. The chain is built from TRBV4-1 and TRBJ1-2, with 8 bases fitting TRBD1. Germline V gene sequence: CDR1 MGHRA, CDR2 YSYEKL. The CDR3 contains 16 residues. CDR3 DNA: TGCGCCAGCGGCCAAACATCGACAGGGGACTACTATGGCTACACCTTC. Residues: CASGQTSTGDYYGYTF.

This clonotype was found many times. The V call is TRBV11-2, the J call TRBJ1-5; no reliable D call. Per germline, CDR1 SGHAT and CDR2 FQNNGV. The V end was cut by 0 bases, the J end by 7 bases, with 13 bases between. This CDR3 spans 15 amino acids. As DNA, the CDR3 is TGTGCCAGCAGCTTAGACTCAGGTGCTCGGCAGCCCCAGCATTTT. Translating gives CASSLDSGARQPQHF.